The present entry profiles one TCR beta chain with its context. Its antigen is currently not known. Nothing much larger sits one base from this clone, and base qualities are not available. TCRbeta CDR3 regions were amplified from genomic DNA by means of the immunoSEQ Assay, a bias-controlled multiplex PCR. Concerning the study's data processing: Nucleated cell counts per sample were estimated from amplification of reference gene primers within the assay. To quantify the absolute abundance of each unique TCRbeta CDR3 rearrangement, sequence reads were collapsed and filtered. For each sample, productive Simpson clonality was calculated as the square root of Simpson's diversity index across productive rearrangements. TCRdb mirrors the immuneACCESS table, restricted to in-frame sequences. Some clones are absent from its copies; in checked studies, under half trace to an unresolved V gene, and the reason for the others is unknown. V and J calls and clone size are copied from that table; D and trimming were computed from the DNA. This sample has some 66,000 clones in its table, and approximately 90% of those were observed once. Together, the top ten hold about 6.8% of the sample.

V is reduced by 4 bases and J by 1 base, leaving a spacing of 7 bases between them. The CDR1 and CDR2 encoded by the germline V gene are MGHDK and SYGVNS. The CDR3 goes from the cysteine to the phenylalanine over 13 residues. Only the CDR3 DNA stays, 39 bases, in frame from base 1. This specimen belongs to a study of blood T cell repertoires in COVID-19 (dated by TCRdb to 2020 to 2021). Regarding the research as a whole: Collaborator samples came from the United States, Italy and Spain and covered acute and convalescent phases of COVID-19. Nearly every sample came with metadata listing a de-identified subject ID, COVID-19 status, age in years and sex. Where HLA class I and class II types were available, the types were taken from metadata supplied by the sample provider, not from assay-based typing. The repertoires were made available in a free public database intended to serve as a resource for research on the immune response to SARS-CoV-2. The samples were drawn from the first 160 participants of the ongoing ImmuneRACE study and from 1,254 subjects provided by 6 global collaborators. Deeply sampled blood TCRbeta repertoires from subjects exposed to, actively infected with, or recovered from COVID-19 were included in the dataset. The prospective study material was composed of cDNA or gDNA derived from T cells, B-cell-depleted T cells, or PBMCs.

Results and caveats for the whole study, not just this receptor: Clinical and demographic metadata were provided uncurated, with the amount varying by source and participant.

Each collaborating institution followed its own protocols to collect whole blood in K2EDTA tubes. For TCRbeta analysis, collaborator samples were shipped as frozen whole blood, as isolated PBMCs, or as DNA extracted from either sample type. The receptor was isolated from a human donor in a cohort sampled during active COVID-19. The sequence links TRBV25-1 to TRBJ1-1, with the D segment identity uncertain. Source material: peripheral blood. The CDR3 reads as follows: CASSATENTEAFF. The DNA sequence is TGTGCCAGCAGTGCCACAGAGAACACTGAAGCTTTCTTT.